This T cell receptor beta chain was recovered during a study of cytomegalovirus exposure and HLA in healthy donors. This table comes from immunoSEQ multiplex PCR, and its TCRdb copy is limited to in-frame clones, with some not included. The sample consists of some 210,000 clones, approximately 87% of them appearing once. Points on this clone: Its target is not known.

CDR3 length equals 14 residues. Germline V gives CDR1 MNHEY, CDR2 SVGAGI. Trimming shortened V by 6 bases and J by 9 bases, and 21 bases separated the two germline ends. Whole-study findings and limits: Accounts indicate the classifier identified cytomegalovirus status with strong specificity and sensitivity. Subsequent analysis found a tendency for first-cohort TCR clusters to co-occur within the roughly 130 validation repertoires. Cytomegalovirus-associated status was assigned to more than 150 TCR beta chains.

Separate from the approximately 720-subject first cohort, the roughly 120-subject validation cohort was the one that the donors belonged to. Sequences were obtained from PBMCs. This chain joins TRBV6-5 and TRBJ2-7; maybe TRBD2 (5 bases). The TCR originated in a woman between 18 and 30 years old in good health and CMV-seronegative. The CDR3 loop reads CASRHQRRTLRQYF. CDR3 nucleotide sequence: TGTGCCAGCAGGCACCAAAGGAGGACCCTCCGGCAGTACTTC.